These 18 T cell receptor beta chains share one sample of origin, sequenced in a study of blood T cell repertoires in COVID-19. Profiled with immunoSEQ multiplex PCR; TCRdb holds only in-frame clones, not every one. The sample shows about 240,000 clones, roughly four fifths of them seen only once. Sequencing was done on a sample of peripheral blood. All receptors derive from a woman between 18 and 29 years old with acute or convalescent COVID-19.

This sequence joins TRBV28 and TRBJ1-1; 7 bases line up with TRBD1. V shed 6 bases, J shed 10 bases, and the junction held 8 bases outside the gene matches. CDR1 and CDR2 from the germline V gene are MDHEN and SYDVKM. This CDR3 has 12 amino acids. CDR3 residues: CASSLGQAGAFF. The CDR3 nucleotides are TGTGCCAGCAGCCTAGGACAGGCGGGAGCTTTCTTT. The complete variable domain, with remaining parts taken from reference TRBV28 and TRBJ1-1, reads DVKVTQSSRYLVKRTGEKVFLECVQDMDHENMFWYRQDPGLGLRLIYFSYDVKMKEKGDIPEGYSVSREKKERFSLILESASTNQTSMYLCASSLGQAGAFFGQGTRLTVV.

This sequence joins TRBV19 and TRBJ1-2; weak D call: TRBD1 (5 bases). Per germline, CDR1 LNHDA and CDR2 SQIVND (reference sequence). CDR3 size: 13 residues. V gave up 6 bases and J gave up 5 bases, with 13 bases separating them. CDR3 sequence: CASRRRGEYGYTF. The CDR3 nucleotides are TGTGCCAGTAGGCGAAGGGGCGAATATGGCTACACCTTC.

The V gene is TRBV4-1, the J gene TRBJ1-6; maybe TRBD1 (6 bases). V was shortened by 0 bases and J by 9 bases, with 15 bases between the two germline ends. The germline gives CDR1 MGHRA, CDR2 YSYEKL. The CDR3 sequence is 16 residues long. The CDR3 spells CASSQDRGLLSSPLHF. CDR3 in DNA: TGCGCCAGCAGCCAAGACAGGGGCCTTTTAAGTTCACCCCTCCACTTT.

Notes on this clone: The same CDR3 also results from other DNA sequences found in this sample. V gene TRBV12-3 or TRBV12-4 combines with J gene TRBJ1-1; 10 bases align to TRBD1. CDR3 length: 13 amino acids. Unmatched junction bases numbered 3, after V lost 6 bases and J lost 5 bases. Here the CDR3 DNA reads TGTGCCAGCAGGCGACAGGGGGCTACTGAAGCTTTCTTT. Protein: CASRRQGATEAFF.

CDR3 DNA sequence: TGTGCCAGCAGTTGGACTAGCGGTTTCGATGAGCAGTTCTTC. This gives the protein CASSWTSGFDEQFF. The chain has TRBV6-5 and TRBJ2-1; 10 bases line up with TRBD2. The germline gives CDR1 MNHEY, CDR2 SVGAGI. The CDR3 is 14 residues long. V lost 4 bases to trimming and J lost 8 bases; unmatched junction nucleotides: 5.

This clone was seen a handful of times. This chain joins TRBV5-1 and TRBJ1-3; D perhaps matches TRBD1 (5 bases). The length of the CDR3 is 18 residues. V shed 0 bases and J shed 4 bases, with 20 bases lying between them. Germline-derived CDR1 and CDR2 are SGHRS and YFSETQ. CDR3 residues: CASSLDRLRPPLGNTIYF. The CDR3 DNA is TGCGCCAGCAGCTTGGACAGGCTTCGTCCCCCGTTGGGAAACACCATATATTTT.

This chain links TRBV5-1 with TRBJ1-3; TRBD1 matches 7 bases. The CDR3 runs to 19 residues. Germline V gene data show CDR1 as SGHRS and CDR2 as YFSETQ. Trimming took 4 bases from V and 0 from J; bases not matched to a gene: 16. The CDR3 loop is CASSAMYQDRPSSGNTIYF. DNA of the CDR3: TGCGCCAGCAGCGCGATGTACCAGGACAGGCCAAGCTCTGGAAACACCATATATTTT. The full variable domain, completed using reference TRBV5-1 and TRBJ1-3, is KAGVTQTPRYLIKTRGQQVTLSCSPISGHRSVSWYQQTPGQGLQFLFEYFSETQRNKGNFPGRFSGRQFSNSRSEMNVSTLELGDSALYLCASSAMYQDRPSSGNTIYFGEGSWLTVV.

J is TRBJ1-1 and V is TRBV3-1 (or the pseudogene TRBV3-2); D gene uncertain. V lost 5 bases and J lost 0, with 4 bases in between. Germline loops: CDR1 LGHDT, CDR2 YNNKEL (reference sequence). This CDR3 is built from 12 residues. The CDR3 loop is CASSNMNTEAFF. CDR3 DNA: TGTGCCAGCAGCAATATGAACACTGAAGCTTTCTTT.

V usage is TRBV27 and J usage is TRBJ2-7; 9 bases agree with TRBD1. The CDR3 is 14 amino acids. Germline V gives CDR1 MNHEY, CDR2 SMNVEV (reference sequence). Trimming at V came to 4 bases and at J to 2 bases, leaving 3 bases not matched to a gene. The CDR3 loop is CASSSGQGTYEQYF. CDR3 nucleotides: TGTGCCAGCAGTTCGGGACAGGGTACCTACGAGCAGTACTTC.

The chain is built from TRBV27 and TRBJ1-2; no clear D gene. Germline CDR1 is MNHEY and CDR2 is SMNVEV (reference sequence). The CDR3 totals 15 residues. Trimming removed 5 bases at V and 3 bases at J, with 16 bases between. CDR3 nucleotides: TGTGCCAGCAGTCTCGTCGGGGAGCCTTACTATGGCTACACCTTC. Its protein product is CASSLVGEPYYGYTF.

At least ten counts were recorded for this clone. V usage is TRBV9 and J usage is TRBJ1-3, with D perhaps matching TRBD1 (5 bases). The CDR3 totals 15 residues. The germline gives CDR1 SGDLS, CDR2 YYNGEE. The germline V and J ends were trimmed by 0 bases and 2 bases, with 9 bases remaining between them. The CDR3 DNA is TGTGCCAGCAGCGTAGCTGCAGGGACTGGAAACACCATATATTTT. Amino acid sequence: CASSVAAGTGNTIYF.

The chain combines TRBV11-2 with TRBJ2-1, with TRBD2 identical over 7 bases. The CDR3 totals 16 residues. Trimming took 3 bases from V and 1 from J; bases not matched to a gene: 6. In germline, CDR1 is SGHAT, CDR2 FQNNGV. The CDR3 nucleotides read TGTGCCAGCAGCTTGGATGGCGGGAGTTCCTACAATGAGCAGTTCTTC. Residues: CASSLDGGSSYNEQFF.

The genes are TRBV19 and TRBJ1-2; TRBD1 matches at 7 bases. CDR1 and CDR2 from the germline V gene are LNHDA and SQIVND (reference sequence). The CDR3 length is 13 residues. Trimming at V came to 3 bases and at J to 7 bases, leaving 5 bases not matched to a gene. The CDR3 DNA sequence: TGTGCCAGTAGTATGACAGGGTTCTCTGGCTACACCTTC. The encoded protein is CASSMTGFSGYTF.

This chain links TRBV4-3 with TRBJ2-3, with D tentatively TRBD2 (6 bases). Trimming stripped 6 bases from V and 4 bases from J, with 17 bases between. The CDR3 has 15 residues. Germline CDR1 is LGHNA and CDR2 is YSLEER. CDR3 region: CASRAERASADTQYF. The CDR3 DNA reads as TGCGCCAGCAGGGCCGAGCGGGCTAGCGCAGATACGCAGTATTTT.

This clone appeared once. The chain uses TRBV7-9 and TRBJ2-4, with 7 positions matching TRBD1. The CDR3 is made up of 18 amino acids. V dropped 3 bases and J dropped 3; count of bases not matched to a gene: 14. CDR1 and CDR2 (germline): SEHNR, FQNEAQ (reference sequence). The CDR3 DNA reads TGTGCCAGCAGCTTTGCTTTCTCTAGGGGGCAGGACAAAAACATTCAGTACTTC. It codes for CASSFAFSRGQDKNIQYF.

The V and J genes are TRBV3-1 (or the pseudogene TRBV3-2) and TRBJ1-1; D remains ambiguous. The germline CDR1 and CDR2 sequences are LGHDT and YNNKEL (reference sequence). Trimming removed 4 bases at V and 3 bases at J, with 6 bases between. CDR3 length equals 12 residues. The CDR3 is CASSRADTEAFF. DNA of the CDR3: TGTGCCAGCAGCCGAGCCGACACTGAAGCTTTCTTT.

This chain links TRBV7-2 with TRBJ2-7, with no clear D. Germline CDR1 is SGHTA and CDR2 is FQGNSA. Deletions cut 1 base from V and 0 bases from J, with 7 bases between. This CDR3 is 14 amino acids long. The CDR3 DNA reads TGTGCCAGCAGCTTAGAGAGGTACTCCTACGAGCAGTACTTC. The encoded protein is CASSLERYSYEQYF.

The V call is TRBV6-5, the J call TRBJ2-7; TRBD2 matches 8 bases. The germline CDR1 and CDR2 sequences are MNHEY and SVGAGI. V was clipped by 0 bases and J by 2 bases; unmatched bases: 3. CDR3 size: 15 residues. The CDR3 sequence is CASSYSREGPYEQYF. As DNA, the CDR3 is TGTGCCAGCAGTTACTCCCGGGAGGGCCCCTACGAGCAGTACTTC.